This is a list of T cell receptor beta chains from one sample in a study of metastatic and nonmetastatic thyroid tumors. TCRdb reprocessed the PCR reads via MiXCR. This table has about 92,000 clones, under 15% appearing once. The sequenced sample was blood. The source is a female donor with papillary thyroid cancer or a benign thyroid nodule (not recorded which). Some clones in this sample may be carry-over from other donors' samples. Both conserved end residues are trimmed from each CDR3. Each record gives: clone size, V gene, J gene, CDR3 protein. Some rows have no size entry. The others give once, few or many, or a class for an expanded clone.

size: many; V: TRBV12-3/TRBV12-4; J: TRBJ1-1; CDR3: ASSVYRDTEAF
size: -; V: TRBV20-1; J: TRBJ2-3; CDR3: SARPSRGVVGTDTQY
size: many; V: TRBV2; J: TRBJ1-6; CDR3: ASSEAPGGLNSPLH
size: many; V: TRBV29-1; J: TRBJ1-1; CDR3: SVYRQPNTEAF
size: -; V: TRBV7-9; J: TRBJ2-5; CDR3: ASSLEGTGVLKTQY
size: many; V: TRBV30; J: TRBJ1-2; CDR3: AWKGTDSDGYT
size: many; V: TRBV6-1; J: TRBJ2-2; CDR3: ASSRDRYTGELF
size: many; V: TRBV3-2; J: TRBJ1-2; CDR3: ALAGPLGRSLPNYGYT
size: many; V: TRBV6-2/TRBV6-3; J: TRBJ2-7; CDR3: ASSYSSHGDWRQEQY
size: many; V: TRBV5-6; J: TRBJ2-7; CDR3: ASSLGEVRLSGYEQY
size: many; V: TRBV2; J: TRBJ1-4; CDR3: ASSQQGAEKLF
size: -; V: TRBV11-1; J: TRBJ2-1; CDR3: ASSPRGGQGINNDRF
size: many; V: TRBV6-4; J: TRBJ2-6; CDR3: ASSEAASSGANVLT
size: many; V: TRBV2; J: TRBJ1-6; CDR3: ASSGGTEWSPLH
size: many; V: TRBV19; J: TRBJ1-3; CDR3: ASSRILGASSGNTIY
size: many; V: TRBV6-1; J: TRBJ2-3; CDR3: ASSEGGRGLQY
size: many; V: TRBV5-6; J: TRBJ2-1; CDR3: ASSLGGYNEQF
size: many; V: TRBV5-8; J: TRBJ1-3; CDR3: ASSTDGWGSGNTIY
size: many; V: TRBV12-3/TRBV12-4; J: TRBJ1-1; CDR3: ASTRGGAMNTEAF
size: -; V: TRBV4-1; J: TRBJ1-5; CDR3: ASSLQPGTGIHRPQH
size: many; V: TRBV10-1; J: TRBJ2-7; CDR3: ASSEEQGWNEQY
size: many; V: TRBV30; J: TRBJ1-5; CDR3: AWSRDRTPYSNQPQH
size: -; V: TRBV6-2/TRBV6-3; J: TRBJ2-2; CDR3: ASRAVPGDLF
size: many; V: TRBV7-9; J: TRBJ2-6; CDR3: ASSFKDWGANVLT
size: many; V: TRBV6-4; J: TRBJ2-1; CDR3: ASSERTSGYNEQF
size: many; V: TRBV6-1; J: TRBJ1-6; CDR3: ANREEGNSPLH
size: few; V: TRBV9; J: TRBJ2-3; CDR3: ASSVGLDALTDTQY
size: few; V: TRBV4-1; J: TRBJ2-5; CDR3: ASSRSAQQTQY
size: -; V: TRBV5-1; J: TRBJ2-1; CDR3: ASSLLAGRLV
size: many; V: TRBV6-1; J: TRBJ2-1; CDR3: ASSENYYKWTDNNEQF
size: many; V: TRBV20-1; J: TRBJ2-3; CDR3: SARDRWVSTDTQY
size: many; V: TRBV14; J: TRBJ1-2; CDR3: ASSQDRINGYT
size: many; V: TRBV20-1; J: TRBJ2-1; CDR3: SPSGGNEQF
size: few; V: TRBV6-6; J: TRBJ2-3; CDR3: ASIYKQNSYTDTQY
size: -; V: TRBV4-2; J: TRBJ1-3; CDR3: ASSQGGRVAGNTIY
size: many; V: TRBV28; J: TRBJ1-1; CDR3: ASRSGVHGSTEAF
size: -; V: TRBV20-1; J: TRBJ1-6; CDR3: SASPGRTSPLH
size: many; V: TRBV29-1; J: TRBJ1-3; CDR3: SARDRASGNTIY
size: many; V: TRBV6-1; J: TRBJ2-3; CDR3: ASTEGPGPTDTQY
size: many; V: TRBV28; J: TRBJ1-2; CDR3: ASSPAGPRPYGYT
size: many; V: TRBV19; J: TRBJ2-5; CDR3: ASNQGQETQY
size: -; V: TRBV7-2; J: TRBJ1-2; CDR3: ASSLGLGQVGGYT
size: -; V: TRBV5-1; J: TRBJ2-1; CDR3: ASSFGTDYNEQF
size: many; V: TRBV2; J: TRBJ1-1; CDR3: ASSGSAGANTEAF
size: few; V: TRBV7-3; J: TRBJ2-3; CDR3: ASSLLAGATDTQY
size: -; V: TRBV7-9; J: TRBJ2-5; CDR3: ASREGPGETQY
size: -; V: TRBV5-1; J: TRBJ2-7; CDR3: ASSLALDLLVEQY
size: many; V: TRBV30; J: TRBJ2-2; CDR3: AWSVTVTGELF
size: many; V: TRBV6-1; J: TRBJ1-2; CDR3: ASSPPPPGIYT
size: many; V: TRBV6-1; J: TRBJ2-1; CDR3: ASNSLLQVEDNEQF